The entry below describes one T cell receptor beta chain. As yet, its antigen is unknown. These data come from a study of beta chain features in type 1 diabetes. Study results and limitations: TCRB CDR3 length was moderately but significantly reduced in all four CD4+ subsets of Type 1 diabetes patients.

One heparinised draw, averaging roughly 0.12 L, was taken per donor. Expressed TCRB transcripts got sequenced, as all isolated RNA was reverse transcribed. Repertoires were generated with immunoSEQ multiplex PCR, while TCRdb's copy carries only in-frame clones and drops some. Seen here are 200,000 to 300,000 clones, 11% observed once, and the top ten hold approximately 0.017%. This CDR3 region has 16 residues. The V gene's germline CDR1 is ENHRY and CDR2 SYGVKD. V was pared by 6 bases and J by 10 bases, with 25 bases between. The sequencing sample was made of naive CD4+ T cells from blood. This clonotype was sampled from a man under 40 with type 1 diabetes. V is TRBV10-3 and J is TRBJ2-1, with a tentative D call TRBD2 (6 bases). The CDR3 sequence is CAISNTGTAIEREQFF. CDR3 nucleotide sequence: TGTGCCATCAGCAATACCGGGACTGCCATAGAAAGGGAGCAGTTCTTC.